A selection of T cell receptor beta chains follows, all from one sample in a study of blood T cell repertoires in COVID-19. Repertoires were generated with immunoSEQ multiplex PCR, while TCRdb's copy carries only in-frame clones and drops some. The sample contains fewer than 100,000 clones, around 90% of which appear only once. What was sequenced was peripheral blood. The receptors come from an elderly woman with acute or convalescent COVID-19. The CDR3 runs from the conserved cysteine through the conserved F or W. The D gene is left open where the match is weak. Where a row states a size, it is once, few, many or the class of an expanded clone; other rows omit it.

TRBV13	TRBJ1-1	TRBD1	few	TGTGCCAGCAGCTTAGGCCCGAACTATCAGGGGGAAGGCACTGAAGCTTTCTTT	CASSLGPNYQGEGTEAFF
TRBV2	TRBJ1-1	.	.	TGTGCCAGCGAGGTAGTGGACACTGAAGCTTTCTTT	CASEVVDTEAFF
TRBV7-9	TRBJ1-6	.	.	TGTGCCAGCAGCTGGAGCAATTCACCCCTCCACTTT	CASSWSNSPLHF
TRBV21-1	TRBJ1-2	.	.	TGTGCCAGCAGCAAACGGACAAGGTCTGTCGGCTACACCTTC	CASSKRTRSVGYTF
TRBV5-1	TRBJ2-1	TRBD2	few	TGCGCCAGCAGCTTGGGAGGACTAGGTGAGCAGTTCTTC	CASSLGGLGEQFF
TRBV5-1	TRBJ1-1	TRBD1	few	TGCGCCAGCAGGGAGGGGACAGGGAACACTGAAGCTTTCTTT	CASREGTGNTEAFF
TRBV24-1	TRBJ1-2	TRBD1	.	TGTGCCACCAGTGAGGGACAGGAATGGACCCATGGCTACACCTTC	CATSEGQEWTHGYTF
TRBV6-5	TRBJ1-1	TRBD1	.	TGTGCCAGCAGTTACACTCAGGGGGGCACTGAAGCTTTCTTT	CASSYTQGGTEAFF
TRBV30	TRBJ1-5	.	.	TGTGCCTGGAGTGTCAGGCCAATTCCTAATCAGCCCCAGCATTTT	CAWSVRPIPNQPQHF
TRBV5-6	TRBJ2-1	TRBD2	.	TGTGCCAGCAGCGGGGCACTAGCGGGAGACTACAATGAGCAGTTCTTC	CASSGALAGDYNEQFF
TRBV3-1/TRBV3-2	TRBJ2-3	.	.	TGTGCCAGCAGCCAAGTAAGGAGTGGTGGCACAGATACGCAGTATTTT	CASSQVRSGGTDTQYF
TRBV5-4	TRBJ2-3	.	.	TGTGCCAGCAGGTTGTCACAAAGCACAGATACGCAGTATTTT	CASRLSQSTDTQYF
TRBV3-1/TRBV3-2	TRBJ1-1	TRBD1	.	TGTGCCAGCAGCCAGCAGGACAGGGGGTTGATTTTTCCCACTGAAGCTTTCTTT	CASSQQDRGLIFPTEAFF
TRBV30	TRBJ1-4	TRBD1	.	TGTGCCTGGAGTGTAGGGGGCCACATTGAAAAACTGTTTTTT	CAWSVGGHIEKLFF
TRBV4-2	TRBJ1-2	.	once	TGTGCCAGCAGCCAAGACTCGGCAGGGAATGGCTACACCTTC	CASSQDSAGNGYTF
TRBV4-1	TRBJ1-1	.	.	TGCGCCAGCAGCCAAGAAAGGAGGAACGTTGAAGCTTTCTTT	CASSQERRNVEAFF
TRBV6-5	TRBJ2-7	TRBD1	.	TGTGCCAGCAGCCGCCGGGACAGGGACTACGAGCAGTACTTC	CASSRRDRDYEQYF
TRBV7-8	TRBJ2-1	.	.	TGTGCCAGCAGCTTAGAGGGGATTAGAGAGTTCTTC	CASSLEGIREFF
TRBV14	TRBJ1-6	TRBD1	.	TGTGCCAGCAGCCCAATGGACAGGGGCAATAATTCACCCCTCCACTTT	CASSPMDRGNNSPLHF
TRBV5-8	TRBJ1-6	TRBD1	.	TGTGCCAGCAGCCTAAGACAGGGGTCATCCTCCTATAATTCACCCCTCCACTTT	CASSLRQGSSSYNSPLHF
TRBV19	TRBJ2-1	.	.	TGTGCCAGTAGTGATCGGATCGGGGATGAGCAGTTCTTC	CASSDRIGDEQFF
TRBV5-1	TRBJ2-5	TRBD2	.	TGCGCCAGCAGCTTGGCTAGCGGGACTTGGGAGACCCAGTACTTC	CASSLASGTWETQYF
TRBV6-1	TRBJ2-1	TRBD2	.	TGTGCCAGCAGTGAGGACCATCTAGCGGATAGCTCCTACAATGAGCAGTTCTTC	CASSEDHLADSSYNEQFF